This T cell receptor (beta chain) was identified during a study of blood T cell repertoires in COVID-19. Overall study: The cDNA or gDNA used as material had been derived from T cells, B-cell-depleted T cells, or PBMCs.

Ages ranged from about 18 to 89 years, with residence in approximately 23 US areas. The CDR3 totals 15 residues. The ends lost 2 bases at V and 7 bases at J; junction bases unmatched: 4. Germline CDR1 is SGHDT and CDR2 is YYEEEE. Study processing details: How many nucleated cells were present was estimated from reference gene primer amplification. Repertoires were generated with immunoSEQ multiplex PCR, while TCRdb's copy carries only in-frame clones and drops some. The D gene and trimming were derived from the DNA, and the V and J assignments and clone size from that table. The repertoire holds roughly 250,000 clones, with approximately 91% as singletons.

This receptor was identified in a middle-aged woman with acute COVID-19. The chain joins TRBV5-6 to TRBJ2-1; 12 nucleotides agree with TRBD2. The sample taken for sequencing was PBMCs or T cells enriched from blood (not recorded which). The CDR3 loop reads CASSFRTSGANEQFF. Written as DNA, the CDR3 is TGTGCCAGCAGCTTTAGGACTAGCGGGGCGAATGAGCAGTTCTTC.